The 11 T cell receptor beta chains below come from one sample, sequenced in a study of cytomegalovirus exposure and HLA in healthy donors. It was with 60 Vbeta and 13 Jbeta primers that the PCR ran. Profiling relied on immunoSEQ multiplex PCR, and the TCRdb table lists in-frame clones only, not all of them. The sample comprises 90,000 to 130,000 clones, roughly 70% of which are singletons, and 8.5% to 9.5% rests with the top ten. The material sequenced was PBMCs. The receptors originated from a man aged 25 to 40 in good health and CMV-seropositive.

This sequence joins TRBV5-1 and TRBJ2-7, with 8 bases fitting TRBD2. The CDR3 consists of 14 residues. V dropped 4 bases and J dropped 9; count of bases not matched to a gene: 12. Germline V gene sequence: CDR1 SGHRS, CDR2 YFSETQ. CDR3 sequence reads: CASSTGLDYFGQYF. The CDR3 DNA follows: TGCGCCAGCAGCACGGGACTAGATTATTTCGGGCAGTACTTC.

The CDR3 protein is CASGGFDYGYTF. DNA of the CDR3: TGTGCCAGCGGGGGTTTTGACTATGGCTACACCTTC. The rearrangement uses TRBV19 and TRBJ1-2; D might be TRBD1 (5 bases). V was shortened by 9 bases and J by 3 bases, with 11 bases between the two germline ends. The germline gives CDR1 LNHDA, CDR2 SQIVND (reference sequence). The CDR3 spans 12 residues.

The V call is TRBV11-2, the J call TRBJ1-1; 7 bases are shared with TRBD1. The CDR3 runs to 16 residues. Germline CDR1 and CDR2: SGHAT and FQNNGV. Trimming cost V 4 bases and J 13 bases; bases outside gene matches: 21. The chain's CDR3 is CASSYRGTSQEHFDFF. CDR3 nucleotides: TGTGCCAGCAGCTACAGGGGAACCAGCCAAGAACACTTTGATTTCTTT. The full variable domain, completed using reference TRBV11-2 and TRBJ1-1, is EAGVAQSPRYKIIEKRQSVAFWCNPISGHATLYWYQQILGQGPKLLIQFQNNGVVDDSQLPKDRFSAERLKGVDSTLKIQPAKLEDSAVYLCASSYRGTSQEHFDFFGQGTRLTVV.

A few counts support this clone. The chain uses TRBV4-3 and TRBJ1-1; D is ambiguous. The CDR3 covers 14 residues. Germline lookup yields CDR1 LGHNA and CDR2 YSLEER. V was shortened by 3 bases and J by 0 bases, with 8 bases between the two germline ends. CDR3 sequence (DNA): TGCGCCAGCAGCCAGAACTCTGTGAACACTGAAGCTTTCTTT. It yields the protein CASSQNSVNTEAFF.

V is TRBV6-4 and J is TRBJ2-2; 10 bases align to TRBD2. Germline loops: CDR1 MRHNA, CDR2 SNTAGT. V trimming: 6 bases; J trimming: 4 bases; junction bases outside the gene matches: 11. This CDR3 contains 17 residues. CDR3 sequence reads: CASSLGLAYEGTGELFF. CDR3 sequence (DNA): TGTGCCAGCAGCCTGGGACTAGCGTACGAGGGCACCGGGGAGCTGTTTTTT.

The chain combines TRBV7-9 with TRBJ2-1; 11 bases match TRBD1. CDR1 and CDR2 from the germline V gene are SEHNR and FQNEAQ (reference sequence). This CDR3 is 15 amino acids long. Trimming removed 7 bases from V and 6 bases from J; junction bases left unmatched: 8. CDR3 residues: CASIKTGTGGNEQFF. For the CDR3, the DNA is TGTGCCAGCATCAAAACGGGGACAGGGGGCAATGAGCAGTTCTTC.

CDR3 in amino acids: CASSWAGGSSEQFF. CDR3 coding DNA: TGTGCCAGCAGCTGGGCAGGTGGGAGTAGTGAGCAGTTCTTC. The chain combines TRBV5-4 with TRBJ2-1; D might be TRBD2 (5 bases). This CDR3 has 14 amino acids. V was cut by 3 bases and J by 9 bases, with 16 bases left in between. From germline, CDR1 is SGHNT and CDR2 YYREEE (reference sequence).

The V gene is TRBV25-1, the J gene TRBJ1-2, with 10 bases lining up with TRBD1. The CDR3 runs 14 residues. J was trimmed by 8 bases and V by 5 bases; bases with no gene match: 8. The germline V gene encodes CDR1 MGHDK and CDR2 SYGVNS. The CDR3 loop is CASSIRDRGVGYTF. As DNA, the CDR3 is TGTGCCAGCAGTATCCGGGACAGGGGAGTCGGCTACACCTTC.

The rearrangement uses TRBV4-1 and TRBJ1-3; 8 bases agree with TRBD1. Germline V CDR1 and CDR2: MGHRA, YSYEKL. The CDR3 covers 15 residues. With V trimmed by 4 bases and J by 7 bases, 9 bases remained unmatched. CDR3 loop: CASSRTGGPRNTIYF. The CDR3 DNA reads as TGCGCCAGCAGCCGAACAGGGGGTCCCCGGAACACCATATATTTT.

As to this clone: Other DNA variants within this sample encode the same CDR3. The rearrangement links TRBV4-1 to TRBJ1-3; TRBD1 aligns across 9 bases. The CDR3 contains 18 residues. CDR1 and CDR2 (germline): MGHRA, YSYEKL. The V and J ends lost 0 bases and 4 bases, in that order; junction bases with no gene match: 10. The CDR3 is CASSQEERPTGGGNTIYF. As DNA, the CDR3 is TGCGCCAGCAGCCAAGAAGAAAGGCCGACAGGGGGAGGAAACACCATATATTTT.

The rearrangement joins TRBV5-6 to TRBJ1-2; D remains ambiguous. Per germline, CDR1 SGHDT and CDR2 YYEEEE. V lost 6 bases, J lost 2 bases, and 11 bases lay in between. The CDR3 has 13 amino acids. CDR3 sequence: CASTVAGNYGYTF. The DNA for the CDR3 is TGTGCCAGCACCGTCGCCGGGAACTATGGCTACACCTTC.